What follows describes a single T cell receptor (beta chain). No antigen is known for it. The sample comes from a study of cytomegalovirus exposure and HLA in healthy donors. Study results and caveats: Indistinguishability led to the exclusion of some V segments, TRBV6-2 and TRBV6-3 included.

Trimming removed 7 bases at V and 0 bases at J, with 13 bases between. The CDR3 extends over 13 amino acids. Germline V lookup: CDR1 SQVTM, CDR2 ANQGSEA. Both 60 Vbeta primers and 13 Jbeta primers went into the PCR. Original methodology: In a later analysis, around 12 million of tens of millions of unique beta chains occurred in at least two donors. This table comes from immunoSEQ multiplex PCR, and its TCRdb copy is limited to in-frame clones, with some not included. Clonal size and the V and J genes are those of that table, whereas D and trimming came from the DNA. The sample yields 150,000 to 200,000 clones, more than 60% seen once.

The clonotype originates from a man aged 30 to 39 in good health and CMV-seropositive. The sample consisted of PBMCs. This chain joins TRBV29-1 and TRBJ2-7; TRBD1 is a possible D gene (6 bases). Here the CDR3 DNA reads TGCAGCGCCCGACAGGTTTCCTCCTACGAGCAGTACTTC. Translated: CSARQVSSYEQYF.